This note documents a single TCR beta chain sequence. What it binds is not known. This entry comes from a study of T cell responses to AZD1222 COVID-19 vaccine. Notes on the study in general: Baseline seropositivity occurred in only 5 to 7 AZD1222 recipients. Reports say nearly half of spike-specific TCRs go after unmutated variant regions. In a largely white British group with more females than males, clonal diversity was possibly underestimated. Repertoires were collected only later (after the peak T cell response had occurred).

CDR1 SQVTM and CDR2 ANQGSEA come from the germline V gene. The CDR3 is 12 amino acids. Trimming took 5 bases from V and 0 from J, leaving 7 bases between them. The method was immunoSEQ multiplex PCR; TCRdb's version includes in-frame clones alone and lacks a portion of them. Among about 180,000 clones, 80% to 95% were seen once, and the ten largest hold around 2%. The source material was peripheral blood, sampled 28 days after the second AZD1222 dose. The rearrangement joins TRBV29-1 to TRBJ1-1; D unresolved. This receptor was identified in an adult who received the AZD1222 COVID-19 vaccine. The CDR3 coding sequence is TGCAGCGTTCTGGGGATGAACACTGAAGCTTTCTTT. It translates to CSVLGMNTEAFF.